The source of this T cell receptor beta chain is a study of Ad26.COV2.S vaccination and SARS-CoV-2 variants. Study information: Within the COV1001 Ad26.COV2.S trial arm, the donor was enrolled. Each vaccinee took Ad26.COV2.S intramuscularly, once or twice 56 days apart.

CDR1 is MDHEN and CDR2 is SYDVKM in the germline V gene. The CDR3 has 14 residues. The ends lost 6 bases at V and 3 bases at J; junction bases unmatched: 7. The study's findings and limits: Placebo and vaccine recipients had non-spike TCR breadth that was similar.

Treatment defined: about 20 received Ad26.COV2.S at low or high dose, single or two shots; about 5 received placebo; per-sample allocation not given. Sampling was done on day 63 after the first vaccine or placebo injection. It was an adult aged 18-55 years in Boston who was the donor. Repertoires were generated with immunoSEQ multiplex PCR, while TCRdb's copy carries only in-frame clones and drops some. Among about 350,000 clones listed, about 87% were seen once. As regards this clone: Its specificity is unknown.

This receptor was obtained from a person between 18 and 65 years old who received the Ad26.COV2.S COVID-19 vaccine or a placebo. The J gene is TRBJ2-7, the V gene TRBV28; TRBD2 matches at 8 bases. The sample consisted of peripheral blood, taken in a trial of Ad26.COV2.S vaccine versus placebo. CDR3 nucleotides: TGTGCCAGCAGCTCCCCGGGACTAGTCTACGAGCAGTACTTC. Residues: CASSSPGLVYEQYF.